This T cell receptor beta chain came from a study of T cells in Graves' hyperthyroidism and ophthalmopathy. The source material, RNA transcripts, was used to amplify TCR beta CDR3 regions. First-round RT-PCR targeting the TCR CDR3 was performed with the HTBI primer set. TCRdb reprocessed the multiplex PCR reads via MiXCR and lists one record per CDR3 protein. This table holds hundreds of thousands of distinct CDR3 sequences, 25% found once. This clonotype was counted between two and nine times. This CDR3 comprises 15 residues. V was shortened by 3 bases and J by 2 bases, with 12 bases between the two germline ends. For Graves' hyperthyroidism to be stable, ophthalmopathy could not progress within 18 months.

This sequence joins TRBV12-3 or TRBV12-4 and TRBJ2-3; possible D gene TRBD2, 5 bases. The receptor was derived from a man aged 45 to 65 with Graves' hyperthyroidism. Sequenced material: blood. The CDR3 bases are TGTGCCAGCAGTTTGAATGGACTGCTCACAGATACGCAGTATTTT. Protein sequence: CASSLNGLLTDTQYF.